The TCR beta chain under discussion was sequenced for a study of T cells in Graves' hyperthyroidism and ophthalmopathy. Study-wide background: Peripheral blood sampling occurred at initial diagnosis, before any treatment. General observations from the study: The blood repertoire included most of the expanded thyroid clonotypes above 0.001. Progression to ophthalmopathy was predicted a median of roughly 6.5 months early.

With 2 bases removed from V and 2 bases from J, the gap between germline ends came to 17 bases. The CDR3 sequence is 17 residues long. The V gene's germline CDR1 is SGHVS and CDR2 FNYEAQ. There are many counts of this clonotype. What it binds is unknown. RNA transcripts provided the source from which TCR beta CDR3 regions were amplified. The HTBI primer set served for first-round RT-PCR of the TCR CDR3. One entry per CDR3 protein, called by TCRdb with MiXCR from the multiplex PCR reads. The sample lists about 330,000 distinct CDR3 sequences; roughly 13% were seen once. This TCR was sampled from a middle-aged woman with Graves' ophthalmopathy. The sequenced sample was blood. The chain has TRBV7-6 and TRBJ2-3; D remains ambiguous. The DNA of the CDR3 is TGTGCCAGCAGCTTAAAATCAGTGGTCTACTTCACAGATACGCAGTATTTT. Protein product: CASSLKSVVYFTDTQYF.